These 13 T cell receptor beta chains share one sample of origin, sequenced in a study of T cell repertoires in cytomegalovirus infection. TCRdb recomputed calls from the reads with MiXCR, one row per CDR3 protein. The profile shows approximately 910,000 distinct CDR3 sequences, approximately 30% of them singletons. Antigens for these TCRs are unknown. The specimen comprised cultured CD8+ T cells from PBMCs, sampled from culture after CMV antigen stimulation. All receptors come from a human donor in good health (CMV status not recorded). Some clones in this sample may be carry-over from other donors' samples.

This clonotype appeared once. This rearrangement joins TRBV7-1 to TRBJ1-1; 7 bases line up with TRBD1. Being an ORF, TRBV7-1 has a function that is uncertain. V was clipped by 6 bases and J by 4 bases; unmatched bases: 8. The CDR3 sequence is 14 residues long. CDR3 protein: CASSELTGLTEAFF. For the CDR3, the DNA is TGTGCCAGCAGTGAGTTGACAGGGCTCACTGAAGCTTTCTTT.

V gene TRBV28 combines with J gene TRBJ1-2, with D unresolved. The CDR3 sequence is 14 residues long. Trimming shortened V by 5 bases and J by 4 bases, and 14 bases separated the two germline ends. The V gene's germline CDR1 is MDHEN and CDR2 SYDVKM. CDR3 sequence reads: CASSPIQVFYGYTF. The CDR3 nucleotides are TGTGCCAGCAGTCCAATCCAGGTGTTCTATGGCTACACCTTC.

The CDR3 region has the DNA TGTGCCACCCGGGAGGCAGATACGCAGTATTTT. This sequence encodes CATREADTQYF. The rearrangement links TRBV27 to TRBJ2-3; 7 bases agree with TRBD2. The CDR3 consists of 11 residues. V trimming: 10 bases; J trimming: 4 bases; junction bases outside the gene matches: 2. Germline loops: CDR1 MNHEY, CDR2 SMNVEV (reference sequence).

On this clonotype: An end of the junction differs from the germline gene, which may be a read error. The V and J genes are TRBV7-6 and TRBJ1-1; D not resolved. This CDR3 comprises 13 residues. Germline CDR1 reads SGHVS; CDR2 reads FNYEAQ. This CDR3 is CANSFSVDTEAFF. CDR3 coding DNA: TGTGCCAACAGCTTTTCAGTGGACACTGAAGCTTTCTTT.

This clonotype was observed at least ten times. V gene TRBV6-2 or TRBV6-3 combines with J gene TRBJ2-1; 9 bases agree with TRBD2. This CDR3 spans 15 amino acids. The ends lost 0 bases at V and 3 bases at J; junction bases unmatched: 0. The germline V gene has CDR1 MNHEY and CDR2 SVGEGT. This CDR3 reads CASSYSLAGYNEQFF. DNA for the CDR3: TGTGCCAGCAGTTACTCACTAGCGGGCTACAATGAGCAGTTCTTC.

The rearrangement joins TRBV6-6 to TRBJ2-3, with 13 bases fitting TRBD2. The CDR3 totals 19 residues. Per germline, CDR1 MNHNY and CDR2 SVGAGI (reference sequence). V lost 0 bases to trimming and J lost 2 bases; unmatched junction nucleotides: 8. CDR3: CASSYSIQLAGGSTDTQYF. Written as DNA, the CDR3 is TGTGCCAGCAGTTACTCCATCCAACTAGCGGGGGGGTCCACAGATACGCAGTATTTT.

This sequence joins TRBV27 and TRBJ2-7; 10 bases fit TRBD2. This CDR3 comprises 16 residues. Trimming at V came to 4 bases and at J to 6 bases, leaving 12 bases not matched to a gene. The germline CDR1 and CDR2 sequences are MNHEY and SMNVEV (reference sequence). The CDR3 nucleotides read TGTGCCAGCAGTTCACTTCAGGCTAGCGGGGGTGGCGAGCAGTACGTC. Amino acids: CASSSLQASGGGEQYV.

The rearrangement uses TRBV10-3 and TRBJ1-1, with D possibly being TRBD1 (6 bases). The V gene's germline CDR1 is ENHRY and CDR2 SYGVKD. This CDR3 contains 13 residues. Trimming stripped 10 bases from V and 3 bases from J, with 15 bases between. CDR3 coding DNA: TGTGCCACCTCGGACAGCTCTCACACTGAAGCTTTCTTT. Translation gives CATSDSSHTEAFF.

This clonotype was found many times. This chain uses TRBV7-2 with TRBJ2-1; weak D call: TRBD1 (5 bases). V was clipped by 2 bases and J by 5 bases, with 16 bases between them. Per germline, CDR1 SGHTA and CDR2 FQGNSA. This CDR3 is built from 16 residues. The DNA for the CDR3 is TGTGCCAGCAGCTTAAGAAGGGATGGGGCGGACAATGAGCAGTTCTTC. It codes for CASSLRRDGADNEQFF.

This clonotype was found once. An end of the junction differs from the germline gene, which may be a read error. This sequence joins TRBV5-5 and TRBJ1-1; weak D call: TRBD1 (5 bases). The CDR3 has 14 amino acids. Per germline, CDR1 SGHKS and CDR2 YYEKEE (reference sequence). CDR3 DNA sequence: TGTACCAGCAGCTTGGGTTTCGGGGACGCTGAAGCTTTCTTT. Translated, it gives CTSSLGFGDAEAFF.

This rearrangement joins TRBV20-1 to TRBJ2-3; D gene unclear. The germline gives CDR1 DFQATT, CDR2 SNEGSKA (reference sequence). CDR3 size: 14 residues. The V gene lost 0 bases and the J gene lost 3 bases, with 10 bases spanning the gap. CDR3: CSARDQVWTDTQYF. As DNA, the CDR3 is TGCAGTGCTAGAGATCAGGTCTGGACAGATACGCAGTATTTT.

This clonotype appeared many times. The rearrangement joins TRBV7-8 to TRBJ2-7; 9 nucleotides match TRBD1. CDR1 and CDR2 (germline): SGHVS, FQNEAQ. J was trimmed by 3 bases and V by 8 bases; bases with no gene match: 2. CDR3 length: 12 residues. The CDR3 sequence is CASGQGSYEQYF. The DNA of the CDR3 is TGTGCCAGCGGACAGGGGAGCTACGAGCAGTACTTC. Full variable domain (missing parts from reference TRBV7-8 and TRBJ2-7): GAGVSQSPRYKVAKRGQDVALRCDPISGHVSLFWYQQALGQGPEFLTYFQNEAQLDKSGLPSDRFFAERPEGSVSTLKIQRTQQEDSAVYLCASGQGSYEQYFGPGTRLTVT.

Of note for this clonotype: The junction departs from germline at one end; a sequencing error may be responsible. The chain joins TRBV14 to TRBJ1-2; D not certain. The germline V gene encodes CDR1 SGHDN and CDR2 FVKESK. This CDR3 region has 14 residues. For the CDR3, the DNA is TGTGCCAACAGCCAAGATCTACGGAACTATGGCTACACCTTC. Translation: CANSQDLRNYGYTF.